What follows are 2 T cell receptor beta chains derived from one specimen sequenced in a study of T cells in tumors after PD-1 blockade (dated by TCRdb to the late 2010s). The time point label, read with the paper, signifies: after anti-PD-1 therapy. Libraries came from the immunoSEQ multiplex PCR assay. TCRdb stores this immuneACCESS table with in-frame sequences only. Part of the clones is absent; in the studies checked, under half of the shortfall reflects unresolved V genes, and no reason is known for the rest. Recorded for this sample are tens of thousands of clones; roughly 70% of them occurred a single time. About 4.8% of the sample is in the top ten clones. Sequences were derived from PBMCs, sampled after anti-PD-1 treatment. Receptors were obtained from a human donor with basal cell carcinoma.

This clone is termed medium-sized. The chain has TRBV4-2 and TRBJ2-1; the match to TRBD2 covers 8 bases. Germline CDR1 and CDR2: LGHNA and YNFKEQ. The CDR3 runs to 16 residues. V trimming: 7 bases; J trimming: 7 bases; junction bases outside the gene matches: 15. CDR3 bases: TGTGCCAGCAAGGCCGAAGGCGGGGGGCGTTTTAATGAGCAGTTCTTC. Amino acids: CASKAEGGGRFNEQFF.

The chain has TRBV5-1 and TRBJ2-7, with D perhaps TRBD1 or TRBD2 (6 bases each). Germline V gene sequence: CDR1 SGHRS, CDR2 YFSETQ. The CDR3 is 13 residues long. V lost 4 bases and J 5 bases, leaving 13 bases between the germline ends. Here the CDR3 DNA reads TGCGCCAGCAGCCCGGGGGCTCTCGACGAGCAGTACTTC. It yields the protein CASSPGALDEQYF.